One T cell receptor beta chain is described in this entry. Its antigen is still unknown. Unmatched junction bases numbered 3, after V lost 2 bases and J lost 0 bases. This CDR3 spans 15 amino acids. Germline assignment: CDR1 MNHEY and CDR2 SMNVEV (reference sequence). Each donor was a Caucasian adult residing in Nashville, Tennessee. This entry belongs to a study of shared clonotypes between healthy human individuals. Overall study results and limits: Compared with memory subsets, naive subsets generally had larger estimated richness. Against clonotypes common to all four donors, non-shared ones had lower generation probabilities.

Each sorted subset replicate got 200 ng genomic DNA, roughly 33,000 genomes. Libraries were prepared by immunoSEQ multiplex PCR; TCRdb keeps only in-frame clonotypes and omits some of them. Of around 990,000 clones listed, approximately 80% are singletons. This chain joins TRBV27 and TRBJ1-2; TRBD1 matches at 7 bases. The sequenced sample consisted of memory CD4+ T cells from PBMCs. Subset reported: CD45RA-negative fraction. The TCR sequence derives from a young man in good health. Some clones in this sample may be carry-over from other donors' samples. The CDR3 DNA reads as TGTGCCAGCAGTTTACAGGGGACAGCTAACTATGGCTACACCTTC. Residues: CASSLQGTANYGYTF.